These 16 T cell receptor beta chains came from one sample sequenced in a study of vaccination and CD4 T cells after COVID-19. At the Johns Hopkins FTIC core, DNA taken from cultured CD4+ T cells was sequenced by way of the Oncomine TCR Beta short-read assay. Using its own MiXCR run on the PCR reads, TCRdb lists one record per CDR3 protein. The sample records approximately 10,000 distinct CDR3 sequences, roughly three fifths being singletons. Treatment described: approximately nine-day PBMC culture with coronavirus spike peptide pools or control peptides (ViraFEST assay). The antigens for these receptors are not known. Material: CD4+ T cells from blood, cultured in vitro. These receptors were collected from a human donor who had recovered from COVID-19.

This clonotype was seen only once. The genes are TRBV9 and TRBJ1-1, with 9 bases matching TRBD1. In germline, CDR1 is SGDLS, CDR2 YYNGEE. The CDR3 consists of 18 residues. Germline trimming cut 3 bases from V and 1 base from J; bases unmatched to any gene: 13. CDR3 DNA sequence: TGTGCCAGCAGCGCTCCACAGGGGGCAGCAGGGACGAACACTGAAGCTTTCTTT. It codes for CASSAPQGAAGTNTEAFF.

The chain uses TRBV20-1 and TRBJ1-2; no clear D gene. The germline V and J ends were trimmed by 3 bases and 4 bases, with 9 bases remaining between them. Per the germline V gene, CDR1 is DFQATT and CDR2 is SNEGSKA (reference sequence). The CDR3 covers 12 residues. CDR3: CSARPSAYGYTF. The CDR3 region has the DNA TGCAGTGCTAGGCCCTCGGCCTATGGCTACACCTTC.

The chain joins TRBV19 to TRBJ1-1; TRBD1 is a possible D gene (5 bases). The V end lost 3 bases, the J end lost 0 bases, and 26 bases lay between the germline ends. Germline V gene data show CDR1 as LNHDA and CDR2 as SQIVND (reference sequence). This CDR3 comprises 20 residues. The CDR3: CASSMGENRGVHLMNTEAFF. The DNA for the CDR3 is TGTGCCAGTAGTATGGGGGAGAATCGGGGCGTCCATCTGATGAACACTGAAGCTTTCTTT.

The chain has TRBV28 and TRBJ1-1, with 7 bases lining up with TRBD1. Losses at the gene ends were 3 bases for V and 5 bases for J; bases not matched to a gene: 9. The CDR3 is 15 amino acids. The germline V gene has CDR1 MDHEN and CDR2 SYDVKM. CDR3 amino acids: CASSLWRTGGTEAFF. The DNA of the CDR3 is TGTGCCAGCAGTTTGTGGAGGACAGGAGGAACTGAAGCTTTCTTT.

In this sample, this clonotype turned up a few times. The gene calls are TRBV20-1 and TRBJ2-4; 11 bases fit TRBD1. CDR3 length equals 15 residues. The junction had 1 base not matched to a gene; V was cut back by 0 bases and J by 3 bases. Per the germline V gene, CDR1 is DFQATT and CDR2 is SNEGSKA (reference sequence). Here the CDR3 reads CSAREGTGGKNIQYF. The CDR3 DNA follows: TGCAGTGCTAGAGAGGGGACAGGGGGCAAAAACATTCAGTACTTC.

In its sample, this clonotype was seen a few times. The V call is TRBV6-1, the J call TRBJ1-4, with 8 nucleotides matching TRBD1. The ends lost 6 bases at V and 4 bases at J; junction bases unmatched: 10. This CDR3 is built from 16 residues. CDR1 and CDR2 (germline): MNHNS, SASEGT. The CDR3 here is CASRRPGQGDNEKLFF. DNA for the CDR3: TGTGCCAGCAGGCGACCCGGACAGGGCGATAATGAAAAACTGTTTTTT.

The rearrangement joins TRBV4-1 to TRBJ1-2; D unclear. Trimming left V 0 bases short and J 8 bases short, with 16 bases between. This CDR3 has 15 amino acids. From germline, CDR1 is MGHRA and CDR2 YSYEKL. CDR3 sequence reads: CASSQDPHGLGGYTF. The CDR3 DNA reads TGCGCCAGCAGCCAAGATCCGCACGGGTTGGGAGGCTACACCTTC.

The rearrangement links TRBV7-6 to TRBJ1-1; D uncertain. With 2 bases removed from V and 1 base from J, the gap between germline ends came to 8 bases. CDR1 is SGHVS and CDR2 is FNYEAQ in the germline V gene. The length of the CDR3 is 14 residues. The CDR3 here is CASSLSQGNTEAFF. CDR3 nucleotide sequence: TGTGCCAGCAGCTTATCCCAAGGGAACACTGAAGCTTTCTTT.

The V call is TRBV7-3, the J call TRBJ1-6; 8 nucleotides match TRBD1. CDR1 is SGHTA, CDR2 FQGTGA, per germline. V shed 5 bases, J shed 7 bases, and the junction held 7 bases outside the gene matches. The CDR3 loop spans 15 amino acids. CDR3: CASSAGTGGNSPLHF. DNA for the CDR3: TGTGCCAGCAGCGCCGGGACAGGAGGGAATTCACCCCTCCACTTT.

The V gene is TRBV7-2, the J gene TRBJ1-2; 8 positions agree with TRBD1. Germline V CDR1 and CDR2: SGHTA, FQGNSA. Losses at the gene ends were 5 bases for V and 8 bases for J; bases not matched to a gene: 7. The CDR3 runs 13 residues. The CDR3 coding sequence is TGTGCCAGCAGCAGCGGACAGGGTCGGGGCTACACCTTC. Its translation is CASSSGQGRGYTF.

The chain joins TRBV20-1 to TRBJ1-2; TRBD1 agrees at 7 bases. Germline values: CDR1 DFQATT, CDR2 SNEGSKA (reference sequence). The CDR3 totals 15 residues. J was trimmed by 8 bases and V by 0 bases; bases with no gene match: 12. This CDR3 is CSARDSRQGPGGYTF. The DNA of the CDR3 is TGCAGTGCTAGAGATTCTAGACAGGGCCCCGGCGGCTACACCTTC.

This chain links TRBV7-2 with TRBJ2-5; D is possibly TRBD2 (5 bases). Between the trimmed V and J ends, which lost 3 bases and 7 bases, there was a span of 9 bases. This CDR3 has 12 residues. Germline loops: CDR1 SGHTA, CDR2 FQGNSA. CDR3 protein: CASSFNEGTQYF. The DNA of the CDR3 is TGTGCCAGCAGCTTCAACGAGGGGACCCAGTACTTC.

CDR3 sequence (DNA): TGTGCCAGCAGGGGCGGAGGCTTCACTACCGGGGAGCTGTTTTTT. Protein sequence: CASRGGGFTTGELFF. V is TRBV28 and J is TRBJ2-2, with a weak D call TRBD2 (5 bases). V was shortened by 6 bases and J by 5 bases, with 16 bases between the two germline ends. Germline CDR1 reads MDHEN; CDR2 reads SYDVKM. There are 15 residues in the CDR3.

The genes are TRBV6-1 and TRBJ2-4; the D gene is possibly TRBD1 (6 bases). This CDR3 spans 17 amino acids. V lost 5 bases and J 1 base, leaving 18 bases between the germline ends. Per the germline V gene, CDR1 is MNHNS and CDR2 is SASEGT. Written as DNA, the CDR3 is TGTGCCAGCAGTCGCTGGCAGGGGTCATTTGCCAAAAACATTCAGTACTTC. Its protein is CASSRWQGSFAKNIQYF.

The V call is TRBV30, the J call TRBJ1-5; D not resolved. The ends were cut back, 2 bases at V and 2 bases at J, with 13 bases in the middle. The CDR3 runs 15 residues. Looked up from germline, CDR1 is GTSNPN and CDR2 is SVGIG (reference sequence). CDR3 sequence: CAWSLNSGGNQPQHF. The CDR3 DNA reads TGTGCCTGGAGTCTCAATTCTGGGGGCAATCAGCCCCAGCATTTT.

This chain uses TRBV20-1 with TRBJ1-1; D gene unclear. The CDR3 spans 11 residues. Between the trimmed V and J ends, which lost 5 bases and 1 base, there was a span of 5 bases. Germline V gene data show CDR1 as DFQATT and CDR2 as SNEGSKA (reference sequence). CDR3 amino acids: CSASTNTEAFF. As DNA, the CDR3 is TGCAGTGCTTCGACGAACACTGAAGCTTTCTTT.